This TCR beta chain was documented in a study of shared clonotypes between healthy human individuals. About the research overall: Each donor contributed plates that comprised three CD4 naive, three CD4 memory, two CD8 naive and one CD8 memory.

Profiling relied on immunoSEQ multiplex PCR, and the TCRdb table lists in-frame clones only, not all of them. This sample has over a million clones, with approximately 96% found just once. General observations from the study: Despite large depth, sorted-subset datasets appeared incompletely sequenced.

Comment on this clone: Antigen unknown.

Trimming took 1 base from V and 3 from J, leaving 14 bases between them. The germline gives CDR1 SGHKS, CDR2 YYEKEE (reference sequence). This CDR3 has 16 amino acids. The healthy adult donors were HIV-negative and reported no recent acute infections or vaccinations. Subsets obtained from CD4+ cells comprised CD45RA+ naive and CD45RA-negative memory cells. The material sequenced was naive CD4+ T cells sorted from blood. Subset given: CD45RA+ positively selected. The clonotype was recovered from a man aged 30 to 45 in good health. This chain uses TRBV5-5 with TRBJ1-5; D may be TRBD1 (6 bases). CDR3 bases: TGTGCCAGCAGCTTGTTGGGACACTCTCCCAATCAGCCCCAGCATTTT. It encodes CASSLLGHSPNQPQHF.